This entry lists 21 T cell receptor beta chains sequenced from one sample in a study of T cell responses to AZD1222 COVID-19 vaccine. TCRdb's table, derived via immunoSEQ multiplex PCR, lists solely in-frame clones and lacks some. The sample comprises roughly 270,000 clones, 90% to 95% of which are singletons, and roughly 0.5% rests with the top ten. The sample was peripheral blood, taken 28 days after the second AZD1222 dose. Receptor source: an adult who received the AZD1222 COVID-19 vaccine.

This clone has just one count. This chain uses TRBV21-1 with TRBJ2-3. TRBV21-1 has pseudogene status. This CDR3 is built from 15 residues. For the CDR3, the DNA is TGTGCCATCCAGCGGGACAGTTACCCTGCAGATACGCAGTATTTT. It yields the protein CAIQRDSYPADTQYF.

The rearrangement links TRBV27 to TRBJ1-2, with D perhaps matching TRBD1 (5 bases). This CDR3 region has 16 residues. The V gene lost 3 bases and the J gene lost 8 bases, with 22 bases spanning the gap. CDR1 MNHEY and CDR2 SMNVEV come from the germline V gene (reference sequence). The DNA for the CDR3 is TGTGCCAGCAGTTTTCTTTTGACAGCGGGACCGGCGGGCTACACCTTC. Translation gives CASSFLLTAGPAGYTF.

The gene calls are TRBV7-9 and TRBJ1-1; 7 bases align to TRBD1. Looked up from germline, CDR1 is SEHNR and CDR2 is FQNEAQ (reference sequence). The CDR3 is 15 residues long. The ends lost 1 base at V and 5 bases at J; junction bases unmatched: 7. The CDR3 sequence: CASSLGTGAVTEAFF. CDR3 DNA: TGTGCCAGCAGCTTAGGTACAGGGGCGGTAACTGAAGCTTTCTTT.

V gene TRBV30 combines with J gene TRBJ2-7; possibly TRBD2 for D (6 bases). Between the trimmed V and J ends, which lost 1 base and 0 bases, there was a span of 7 bases. The CDR3 contains 13 residues. The germline gives CDR1 GTSNPN, CDR2 SVGIG (reference sequence). CDR3 protein: CAWSDGSSYEQYF. Here the CDR3 DNA reads TGTGCCTGGAGTGACGGGAGCTCCTACGAGCAGTACTTC.

The chain recombines TRBV19 with TRBJ1-6; D gene unclear. The V end was cut by 6 bases, the J end by 7 bases, with 16 bases between. The germline gives CDR1 LNHDA, CDR2 SQIVND (reference sequence). The CDR3 is 15 residues long. In DNA form, the CDR3 reads TGTGCCAGTAGCCGGCTTGGAACGGGGAATTCACCCCTCCACTTT. Translating it yields CASSRLGTGNSPLHF.

The rearrangement uses TRBV19 and TRBJ2-2, with 14 nucleotides matching TRBD2. The ends lost 4 bases at V and 3 bases at J; junction bases unmatched: 4. The germline V gene has CDR1 LNHDA and CDR2 SQIVND (reference sequence). The CDR3 sequence is 17 residues long. The CDR3 region is CASSKTSGRADTGELFF. The CDR3 DNA follows: TGTGCCAGTAGTAAGACTAGCGGGAGGGCGGACACCGGGGAGCTGTTTTTT. Drawing the rest from reference TRBV19 and TRBJ2-2, the complete variable domain is DGGITQSPKYLFRKEGQNVTLSCEQNLNHDAMYWYRQDPGQGLRLIYYSQIVNDFQKGDIAEGYSVSREKKESFPLTVTSAQKNPTAFYLCASSKTSGRADTGELFFGEGSRLTVL.

This clone was counted a single time. The gene calls are TRBV28 and TRBJ1-2; no clear D. The V gene's germline CDR1 is MDHEN and CDR2 SYDVKM. This CDR3 has 14 amino acids. V lost 1 base and J 5 bases, leaving 11 bases between the germline ends. The CDR3 DNA follows: TGTGCCAGCAGTTTATCCCTAGGGTTGTATGGCTACACCTTC. It translates to CASSLSLGLYGYTF.

The chain joins TRBV5-1 to TRBJ2-7, with a possible D match to TRBD2 (5 bases). Trimming pared 6 bases from V and 5 bases from J, leaving 9 bases between. Germline CDR1 SGHRS, CDR2 YFSETQ. The CDR3 is 11 amino acids. CDR3 residues: CASTFGNEQYF. DNA for the CDR3: TGCGCCAGCACCTTCGGGAACGAGCAGTACTTC.

J is TRBJ1-1 and V is TRBV6-5; TRBD1 is a possible D gene (5 bases). This CDR3 has 12 residues. V was shortened by 5 bases and J by 10 bases, with 14 bases between the two germline ends. The germline CDR1 and CDR2 sequences are MNHEY and SVGAGI. Here the CDR3 DNA reads TGTGCCAGCAGTCCAAAGGGACCCGGAGCTTTCTTT. As protein: CASSPKGPGAFF.

V gene TRBV28 combines with J gene TRBJ2-7; D is perhaps TRBD1 (5 bases). V shed 8 bases and J shed 6 bases, with 14 bases lying between them. From germline, CDR1 is MDHEN and CDR2 SYDVKM. CDR3 length: 12 amino acids. The CDR3 nucleotides are TGTGCCAGCTGGCAGGGCCCGAGCGAGCAGTACTTC. It translates to CASWQGPSEQYF. Filled out from reference TRBV28 and TRBJ2-7, the complete variable domain reads DVKVTQSSRYLVKRTGEKVFLECVQDMDHENMFWYRQDPGLGLRLIYFSYDVKMKEKGDIPEGYSVSREKKERFSLILESASTNQTSMYLCASWQGPSEQYFGPGTRLTVT.

This rearrangement joins TRBV30 to TRBJ1-6; D possibly corresponds to TRBD1 (6 bases). CDR1 and CDR2 (germline): GTSNPN, SVGIG (reference sequence). This CDR3 comprises 12 residues. V was trimmed by 3 bases and J by 10 bases, leaving 10 bases between them. CDR3 sequence (DNA): TGTGCCTGGAGGGGGGCCCGATCACCCCTCCACTTT. This translates into CAWRGARSPLHF.

The chain carries TRBV14 and TRBJ2-3; TRBD2 is a possible D gene (6 bases). Trimming took 0 bases from V and 10 from J, leaving 11 bases between them. The V gene's germline CDR1 is SGHDN and CDR2 FVKESK. The CDR3 spans 13 residues. The CDR3: CASSQDWRASQYF. DNA of the CDR3: TGTGCCAGCAGCCAAGATTGGAGGGCGTCGCAGTATTTT.

The chain couples TRBV6-5 to TRBJ1-2; tentative D call: TRBD1 (6 bases). The CDR3 runs to 12 residues. The V end was cut by 7 bases, the J end by 7 bases, with 13 bases between. Per the germline V gene, CDR1 is MNHEY and CDR2 is SVGAGI. The CDR3 region is CASTMWGLGYTF. CDR3 coding DNA: TGTGCCAGCACCATGTGGGGGCTTGGCTACACCTTC.

V usage is TRBV7-2 and J usage is TRBJ1-6; TRBD1 is a possible D gene (5 bases). The CDR3 covers 15 residues. Per the germline V gene, CDR1 is SGHTA and CDR2 is FQGNSA. V was pared by 2 bases and J by 8 bases, with 13 bases between. CDR3 DNA: TGTGCCAGCAGCTTATATCAGGGCACGGATTCACCCCTCCACTTT. This encodes CASSLYQGTDSPLHF.

The chain uses TRBV5-4 and TRBJ2-3; D is perhaps TRBD1 (5 bases). Deletions cut 6 bases from V and 4 bases from J, with 15 bases between. The germline V gene has CDR1 SGHNT and CDR2 YYREEE (reference sequence). The CDR3 consists of 14 residues. Here the CDR3 reads CASTRAWGSDTQYF. In nucleotides, the CDR3 is TGTGCCAGCACCAGGGCGTGGGGATCAGATACGCAGTATTTT.

The CDR3 is CASSQAGTGGYEQYF. CDR3 nucleotides: TGTGCCAGCAGCCAAGCTGGGACAGGGGGCTACGAGCAGTACTTC. The chain is built from TRBV4-2 and TRBJ2-7; 11 bases match TRBD1. With 1 base clipped from V and 3 bases from J, the junction kept 2 bases outside the gene matches. The CDR3 covers 15 residues. Germline CDR1 and CDR2: LGHNA and YNFKEQ.

V gene TRBV2 combines with J gene TRBJ2-1; TRBD2 is a possible D gene (5 bases). Deletions cut 2 bases from V and 0 bases from J, with 8 bases between. CDR3 length: 15 amino acids. The V gene's germline CDR1 is SNHLY and CDR2 FYNNEI. CDR3 sequence reads: CASSELRGSYNEQFF. CDR3 coding DNA: TGTGCCAGCAGTGAATTACGGGGCTCCTACAATGAGCAGTTCTTC. Combining the CDR3 with reference TRBV2 and TRBJ2-1 gives the whole variable domain EPEVTQTPSHQVTQMGQEVILRCVPISNHLYFYWYRQILGQKVEFLVSFYNNEISEKSEIFDDQFSVERPDGSNFTLKIRSTKLEDSAMYFCASSELRGSYNEQFFGPGTRLTVL.

The chain employs TRBV19 and TRBJ1-2; D ambiguous. Germline loops: CDR1 LNHDA, CDR2 SQIVND (reference sequence). V lost 10 bases and J lost 7, with 22 bases in between. The CDR3 runs to 14 residues. The CDR3 bases are TGTGCCACTAAGTCCTCGGCAGCCCGCGGTGGCTACACCTTC. It translates to CATKSSAARGGYTF. The full variable domain, completed using reference TRBV19 and TRBJ1-2, is DGGITQSPKYLFRKEGQNVTLSCEQNLNHDAMYWYRQDPGQGLRLIYYSQIVNDFQKGDIAEGYSVSREKKESFPLTVTSAQKNPTAFYLCATKSSAARGGYTFGSGTRLTVV.

The chain combines TRBV7-2 with TRBJ2-7, with 8 nucleotides matching TRBD2. Germline values: CDR1 SGHTA, CDR2 FQGNSA. V was clipped by 4 bases and J by 4 bases; unmatched bases: 6. The length of the CDR3 is 14 residues. The CDR3 protein is CASSSQSGSYEQYF. CDR3 nucleotide sequence: TGTGCCAGCAGCTCTCAAAGCGGGAGTTACGAGCAGTACTTC.

This chain connects TRBV3-1 (or the pseudogene TRBV3-2) to TRBJ2-7, with no clear D. Trimming left V 2 bases short and J 4 bases short, with 6 bases between. Per the germline V gene, CDR1 is LGHDT and CDR2 is YNNKEL (reference sequence). This CDR3 has 12 amino acids. The CDR3 sequence: CASSQFVYEQYF. The CDR3, as DNA: TGTGCCAGCAGCCAATTCGTGTACGAGCAGTACTTC.

The gene calls are TRBV9 and TRBJ2-7; 11 nucleotides match TRBD2. Germline lookup yields CDR1 SGDLS and CDR2 YYNGEE. V lost 0 bases to trimming and J lost 3 bases; unmatched junction nucleotides: 5. The CDR3 runs 16 residues. In nucleotides, the CDR3 is TGTGCCAGCAGCGTAGGCGTAGCGGGGGGGCACTACGAGCAGTACTTC. Its translation is CASSVGVAGGHYEQYF.